This T cell receptor beta chain is drawn from a study of cytotoxic CD8 clonotypes in ibrutinib-treated CLL. Study-wide results and caveats: With treatment, public clonotypes, which were uncommon, either contracted or remained stable.

As regards this clone: Its target is not known.

The CDR3 runs to 15 residues. CDR1 LNHNV and CDR2 YYDKDF come from the germline V gene (reference sequence). The V gene lost 0 bases and the J gene lost 3 bases, with 12 bases spanning the gap. Here immunoSEQ multiplex PCR was the method, and the copy in TCRdb shows in-frame clones only, minus some. This repertoire shows some 130,000 clones, around 84% found once; its top ten account for around 3%. This specimen consisted of PBMCs, obtained after 24 months of ibrutinib treatment. This rearrangement joins TRBV15 to TRBJ2-7; D gene ambiguous. This receptor was obtained from a human donor with chronic lymphocytic leukemia. The CDR3 here is CATSRDHGISYEQYF. The CDR3 DNA reads as TGTGCCACCAGCAGAGATCATGGGATAAGCTACGAGCAGTACTTC.